The clone carrying this T cell receptor (beta chain) has only one observation. This record belongs to a study of cytomegalovirus exposure and HLA in healthy donors. Trimming removed 1 base from V and 9 bases from J, with 4 bases in between. Germline CDR1 is WSHSY and CDR2 is SAAADI. This CDR3 is built from 11 residues. Primers included in the PCR were 60 Vbeta and 13 Jbeta primers. Assay used: immunoSEQ multiplex PCR; TCRdb lists only in-frame clones, some missing. The data contain approximately 130,000 clones, around 77% of them singletons. Material: PBMCs. The rearrangement uses TRBV10-2 and TRBJ2-1; D is unresolved. This TCR was recovered from a man aged 50-59 years in good health and CMV-seronegative. The CDR3 region is CASSEFSEQFF. The CDR3 region has the DNA TGCGCCAGCAGTGAGTTCAGTGAGCAGTTCTTC.